This TCR beta chain is drawn from a study of blood T cells in healthy people across ages. Notes on the study in general: Higher diversity and more naive CD4+ cells were features of long-lived donors, compared to aged donors.

This clonotype has only a few counts. Its antigen is unidentified. The CDR3 runs 16 residues. Germline V lookup: CDR1 SGHAT, CDR2 FQNNGV. PCR was performed a second time for about 7 to 12 cycles using a sample-barcoded 5' primer and a J-beta primer mix. Each of the samples gave a minimum of 2.5 million paired-end reads that contained CDR3. MiXCR, run by TCRdb on the 5' RACE reads, gives a single entry per CDR3 protein. The data contain hundreds of thousands of distinct CDR3 sequences, about 25% of them singletons. These data also formed part of another study, on T cells of mothers and their children. This second study says: An overlap that was slightly higher, though non-significant, was seen in related mother-child pairs versus unrelated pairs.

The sequenced material came from blood. This receptor was identified in a boy aged 2-9 years in good health. V is TRBV11-2 and J is TRBJ2-5; no reliable D call. Judging by the DNA end, TRBJ2-7 fits better; the J call may be wrong. The CDR3 DNA is TGTGCCAGCAGCTTAGATAGGTTCCGGCCGGCCTACGAGCAGTACTTC. Its translation: CASSLDRFRPAYEQYF.